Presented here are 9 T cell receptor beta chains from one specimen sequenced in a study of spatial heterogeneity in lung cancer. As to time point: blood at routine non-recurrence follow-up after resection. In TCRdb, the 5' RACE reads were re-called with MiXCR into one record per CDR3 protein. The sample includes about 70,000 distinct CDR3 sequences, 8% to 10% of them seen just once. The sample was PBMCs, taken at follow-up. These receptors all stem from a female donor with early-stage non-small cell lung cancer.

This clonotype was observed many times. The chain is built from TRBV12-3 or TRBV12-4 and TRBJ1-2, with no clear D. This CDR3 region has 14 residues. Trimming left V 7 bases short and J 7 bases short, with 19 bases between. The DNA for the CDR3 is TGTGCCAGCACCGCAGACTCTCTGGGAGGTGGCTACACCTTC. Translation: CASTADSLGGGYTF.

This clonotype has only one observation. The CDR3 nucleotides are TGTGCCAGCAAGTTGGGGGAGACGGAATCTGAAGCTTTCTTT. Its translation: CASKLGETESEAFF. This chain connects TRBV7-9 to TRBJ1-1, with D possibly being TRBD1 (5 bases). The CDR3 spans 14 residues. The germline gives CDR1 SEHNR, CDR2 FQNEAQ (reference sequence). Trimming pared 7 bases from V and 6 bases from J, leaving 18 bases between.

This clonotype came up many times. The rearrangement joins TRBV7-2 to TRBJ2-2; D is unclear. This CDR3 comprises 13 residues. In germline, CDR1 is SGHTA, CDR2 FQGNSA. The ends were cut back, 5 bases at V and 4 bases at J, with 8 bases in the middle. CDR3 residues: CASSPRSTGELFF. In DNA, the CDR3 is TGTGCCAGCAGCCCCCGTAGCACCGGGGAGCTGTTTTTT.

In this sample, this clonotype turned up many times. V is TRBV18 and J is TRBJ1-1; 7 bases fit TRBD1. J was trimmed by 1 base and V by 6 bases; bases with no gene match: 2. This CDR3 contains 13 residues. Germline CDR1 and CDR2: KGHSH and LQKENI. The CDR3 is CASSRGANTEAFF. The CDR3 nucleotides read TGTGCCAGCTCCAGGGGGGCGAACACTGAAGCTTTCTTT.

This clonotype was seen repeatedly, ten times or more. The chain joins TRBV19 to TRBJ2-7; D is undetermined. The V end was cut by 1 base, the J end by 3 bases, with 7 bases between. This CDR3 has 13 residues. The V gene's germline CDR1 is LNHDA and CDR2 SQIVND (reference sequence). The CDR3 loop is CASSIALGYEQYF. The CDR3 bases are TGTGCCAGTAGTATAGCCCTCGGCTACGAGCAGTACTTC.

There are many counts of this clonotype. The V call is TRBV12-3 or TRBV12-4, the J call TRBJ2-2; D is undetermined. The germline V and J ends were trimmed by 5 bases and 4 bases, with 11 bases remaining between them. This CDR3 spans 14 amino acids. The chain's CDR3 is CASSPPGGTGELFF. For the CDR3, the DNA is TGTGCCAGCAGTCCCCCGGGCGGCACCGGGGAGCTGTTTTTT.

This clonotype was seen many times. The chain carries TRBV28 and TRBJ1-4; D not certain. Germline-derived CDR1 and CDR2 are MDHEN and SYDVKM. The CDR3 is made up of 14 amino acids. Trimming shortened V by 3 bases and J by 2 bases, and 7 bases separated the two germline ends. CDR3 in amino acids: CASSLAMTNEKLFF. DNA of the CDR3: TGTGCCAGCAGTTTGGCAATGACTAATGAAAAACTGTTTTTT. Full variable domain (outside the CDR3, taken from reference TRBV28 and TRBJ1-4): DVKVTQSSRYLVKRTGEKVFLECVQDMDHENMFWYRQDPGLGLRLIYFSYDVKMKEKGDIPEGYSVSREKKERFSLILESASTNQTSMYLCASSLAMTNEKLFFGSGTQLSVL.

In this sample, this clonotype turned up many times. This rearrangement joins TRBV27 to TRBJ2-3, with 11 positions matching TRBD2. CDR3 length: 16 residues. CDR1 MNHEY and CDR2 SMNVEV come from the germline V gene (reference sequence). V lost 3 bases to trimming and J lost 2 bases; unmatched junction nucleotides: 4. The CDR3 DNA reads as TGTGCCAGCAGTTTTCTAGCGGGAGGACCCACAGATACGCAGTATTTT. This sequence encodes CASSFLAGGPTDTQYF.

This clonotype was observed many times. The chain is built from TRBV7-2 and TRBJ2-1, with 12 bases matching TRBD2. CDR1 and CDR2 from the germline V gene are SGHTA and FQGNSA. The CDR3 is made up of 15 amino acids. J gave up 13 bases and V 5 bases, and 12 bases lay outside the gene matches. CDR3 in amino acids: CASSPMTSGSGRQFF. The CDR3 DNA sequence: TGTGCCAGCAGCCCCATGACTAGCGGGAGTGGGCGACAGTTCTTC.